Following are 18 T cell receptor beta chains from one sample sequenced in a study of blood T cell repertoires in COVID-19. Assay used: immunoSEQ multiplex PCR; TCRdb lists only in-frame clones, some missing. The data contain under 170,000 clones, 80% to 90% of them seen just once; the ten biggest clones take up more than 3%. The sequenced sample was peripheral blood. Receptors were obtained from a man aged 65-85 years with acute or convalescent COVID-19.

The rearrangement joins TRBV19 to TRBJ2-7, with a possible D match to TRBD1 (6 bases). The CDR3 consists of 15 residues. With 5 bases removed from V and 3 bases from J, the gap between germline ends came to 17 bases. CDR1 and CDR2 (germline): LNHDA, SQIVND (reference sequence). The CDR3 sequence is CASSADGGPDYEQYF. The CDR3 DNA sequence: TGTGCCAGTAGTGCCGATGGGGGCCCAGACTACGAGCAGTACTTC.

The chain carries TRBV5-1 and TRBJ2-6; 11 nucleotides agree with TRBD2. Germline V gene data show CDR1 as SGHRS and CDR2 as YFSETQ. The trim removed 4 bases at V and 4 bases at J, leaving 7 bases unmatched. The CDR3 sequence is 17 residues long. This CDR3 is CASSPLAGGFGANVLTF. Here the CDR3 DNA reads TGCGCCAGCAGCCCCCTAGCGGGAGGTTTCGGGGCCAACGTCCTGACTTTC.

DNA of the CDR3: TGTGCCAGCAGTGACAGGGCCCAAGAGACCCAGTACTTC. Protein sequence: CASSDRAQETQYF. The rearrangement uses TRBV25-1 and TRBJ2-5, with D possibly being TRBD1 (5 bases). Trimming took off 3 bases at V and 1 base at J, with 6 bases between the two ends. The CDR3 has 13 residues. Germline values: CDR1 MGHDK, CDR2 SYGVNS.

The chain couples TRBV18 to TRBJ2-7; 7 bases line up with TRBD1. The CDR3 length is 14 residues. Germline lookup yields CDR1 KGHSH and CDR2 LQKENI. J lost 5 bases, V lost 3 bases, and 7 bases had no gene match. CDR3 region: CASSPQTGLHEQYF. Written as DNA, the CDR3 is TGTGCCAGCTCACCCCAGACAGGGTTGCACGAGCAGTACTTC.

This clone was recorded only once. The CDR3 loop reads CAISDPTSGREETQYF. The CDR3 region has the DNA TGTGCCATCAGTGATCCGACTAGCGGGAGGGAAGAGACCCAGTACTTC. The V gene is TRBV10-3, the J gene TRBJ2-5, with 14 bases lining up with TRBD2. Per germline, CDR1 ENHRY and CDR2 SYGVKD. The V segment lost 3 bases and the J segment 3 bases; nucleotides outside the gene matches: 3. This CDR3 is 16 amino acids long.

DNA for the CDR3: TGTGCCAGCAGCTTACCCCCGGGACAAGTTTTGACCGTGGCTTTCTTT. This codes for CASSLPPGQVLTVAFF. The chain couples TRBV28 to TRBJ1-1; possible D gene TRBD1, 6 bases. The CDR3 has 16 residues. Per germline, CDR1 MDHEN and CDR2 SYDVKM. V was cut by 6 bases and J by 11 bases, with 28 bases left in between.

This chain links TRBV12-3 or TRBV12-4 with TRBJ1-1, with D maybe TRBD1 (5 bases). The CDR3 spans 12 residues. Trimming shortened V by 6 bases and J by 6 bases, and 11 bases separated the two germline ends. In DNA, the CDR3 is TGTGCCAGCAGACTAAGGGGCTCTGAAGCTTTCTTT. Its protein product is CASRLRGSEAFF.

This rearrangement joins TRBV5-6 to TRBJ2-6; TRBD1 might be the D (6 bases). Germline loops: CDR1 SGHDT, CDR2 YYEEEE. Trimming shortened V by 3 bases and J by 3 bases, and 13 bases separated the two germline ends. The CDR3 sequence is 16 residues long. CDR3 sequence (DNA): TGTGCCAGCAGCTCACAGGGCTGGGGTGGGGCCAACGTCCTGACTTTC. It is translated as CASSSQGWGGANVLTF.

The CDR3 bases are TGTGCCAGCAGCCAAGATAGGTGGAGGACAGAAGCGGGACCCCAGCATTTT. Its translation: CASSQDRWRTEAGPQHF. This sequence joins TRBV3-1 (or the pseudogene TRBV3-2) and TRBJ1-5; TRBD1 might be the D (6 bases). CDR1 is LGHDT and CDR2 is YNNKEL in the germline V gene (reference sequence). The germline V and J ends were trimmed by 0 bases and 10 bases, with 22 bases remaining between them. The CDR3 is 17 residues long.

The chain has TRBV11-3 and TRBJ2-1; 9 bases fit TRBD2. CDR3 length: 16 residues. CDR1 and CDR2 (germline): SGHNT, YENEEA. Trimming took 0 bases from V and 6 from J; bases not matched to a gene: 6. DNA of the CDR3: TGTGCCAGCAGCTTAGAAGCGGGGGGAATCTCCAATGAGCAGTTCTTC. Translating gives CASSLEAGGISNEQFF.

The gene calls are TRBV6-1 and TRBJ1-5; D gene uncertain. The germline gives CDR1 MNHNS, CDR2 SASEGT. The CDR3 is made up of 16 amino acids. V gave up 4 bases and J gave up 0 bases, with 13 bases separating them. The chain's CDR3 is CASSGLLRGSNQPQHF. The CDR3 nucleotides read TGTGCCAGCAGTGGGCTTCTTAGAGGTAGCAATCAGCCCCAGCATTTT.

This clone has just one count. The chain is built from TRBV6-6 and TRBJ1-5; D is unclear. V was cut by 0 bases and J by 6 bases, with 12 bases left in between. Germline CDR1 is MNHNY and CDR2 is SVGAGI (reference sequence). CDR3 length: 15 amino acids. DNA for the CDR3: TGTGCCAGCAGTTACTCGACGCCCGGGGTTCAGCCCCAGCATTTT. It yields the protein CASSYSTPGVQPQHF.

The chain is built from TRBV6-1 and TRBJ1-4, with 9 bases lining up with TRBD1. This CDR3 has 15 residues. The V gene end was trimmed by 2 bases and the J gene end by 8 bases; junction bases not matched to a gene: 6. From germline, CDR1 is MNHNS and CDR2 SASEGT. The CDR3, as DNA: TGTGCCAGCAGTGAACGGGGACAGGGAGGGGAAAAACTGTTTTTT. This sequence encodes CASSERGQGGEKLFF.

This clone was seen only once. The chain links TRBV6-5 to TRBJ1-3, with 7 bases matching TRBD1. From germline, CDR1 is MNHEY and CDR2 SVGAGI. The CDR3 sequence is 15 residues long. Trimming at V came to 6 bases and at J to 0 bases, leaving 5 bases not matched to a gene. This chain's CDR3 is CASRRDRSSGNTIYF. CDR3 DNA: TGTGCCAGCAGGAGGGACAGATCCTCTGGAAACACCATATATTTT.

This rearrangement joins TRBV7-2 to TRBJ1-1; D gene ambiguous. This CDR3 has 14 residues. Trimming took 6 bases from V and 5 from J, leaving 16 bases between them. The germline gives CDR1 SGHTA, CDR2 FQGNSA. CDR3 sequence: CASSPTEVGTEAFF. The CDR3 DNA is TGTGCCAGCAGTCCGACGGAGGTGGGGACTGAAGCTTTCTTT.

In its sample, this clone ranks as large. Other nucleotide sequences in the sample specify the same CDR3. The gene calls are TRBV5-6 and TRBJ1-1; the D gene is possibly TRBD1 (6 bases). The V gene's germline CDR1 is SGHDT and CDR2 YYEEEE. Trimming removed 1 base from V and 5 bases from J, with 6 bases in between. The CDR3 loop spans 12 amino acids. The CDR3 bases are TGTGCCAGCAGCTTGAGGGGGACTGAAGCTTTCTTT. It specifies CASSLRGTEAFF.

V gene TRBV6-2 or TRBV6-3 combines with J gene TRBJ1-5; 8 bases map to TRBD1. The CDR3 runs to 13 residues. Germline V gene sequence: CDR1 MNHEY, CDR2 SVGEGT. V gave up 6 bases and J gave up 8 bases; unmatched junction bases: 6. The CDR3 sequence is CASSDRGLEPQHF. DNA for the CDR3: TGTGCCAGCAGCGACAGGGGTCTCGAGCCCCAGCATTTT.

CDR3 DNA: TGTGCCAGCAGCTTCGGACAGGGCAGCAATCAGCCCCAGCATTTT. Protein product: CASSFGQGSNQPQHF. The rearrangement uses TRBV13 and TRBJ1-5, with 8 nucleotides matching TRBD1. This CDR3 comprises 15 residues. Trimming at V came to 3 bases and at J to 1 base, leaving 2 bases not matched to a gene. Germline assignment: CDR1 PRHDT and CDR2 FYEKMQ (reference sequence).